This T cell receptor (beta chain) was sequenced in a study of PD-1 blockade in classical Hodgkin lymphoma. Here immunoSEQ multiplex PCR was the method, and the copy in TCRdb shows in-frame clones only, minus some. The table lists more than 25,000 clones, approximately 85% of them singletons, with about 2.6% in the top ten. Regarding this clone: The junction departs from germline at one end; a sequencing error may be responsible.

All patients relapsed after autologous stem cell transplantation, and brentuximab vedotin exposure varied. By magnetic negative selection, CD4+ T cells were purified from thawed PBMCs. The CDR3 loop spans 14 amino acids. Per germline, CDR1 LGHNA and CDR2 YNFKEQ. J is TRBJ2-2 and V is TRBV4-2; TRBD1 is a possible D gene (5 bases). This TCR came from a human donor with classical Hodgkin lymphoma. The source material was CD4+ T cells from blood, sampled at baseline. The CDR3 DNA reads TGTGCCAGCAGCCAAGTTGACAGCACCAGGGAGCTGTTTTTT. Translated, it gives CASSQVDSTRELFF.